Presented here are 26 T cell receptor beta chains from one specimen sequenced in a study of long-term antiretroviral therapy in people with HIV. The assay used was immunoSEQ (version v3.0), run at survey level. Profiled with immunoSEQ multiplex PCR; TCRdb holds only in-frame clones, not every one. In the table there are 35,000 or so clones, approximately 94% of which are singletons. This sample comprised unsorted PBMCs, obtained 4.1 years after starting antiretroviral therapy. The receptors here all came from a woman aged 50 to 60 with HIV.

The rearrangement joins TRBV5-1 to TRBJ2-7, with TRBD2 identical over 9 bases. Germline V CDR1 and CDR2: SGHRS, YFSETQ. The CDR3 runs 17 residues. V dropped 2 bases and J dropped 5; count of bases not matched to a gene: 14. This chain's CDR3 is CASSLDSGGRRRDEQYF. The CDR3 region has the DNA TGCGCCAGCAGCTTAGATAGCGGGGGACGGCGGCGAGACGAGCAGTACTTC.

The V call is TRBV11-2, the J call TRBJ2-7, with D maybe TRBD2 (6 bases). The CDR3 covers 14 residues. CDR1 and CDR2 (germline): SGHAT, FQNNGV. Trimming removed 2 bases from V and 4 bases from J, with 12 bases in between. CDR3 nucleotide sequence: TGTGCCAGCAGCTTACAATTCGGGAGTTACGAGCAGTACTTC. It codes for CASSLQFGSYEQYF.

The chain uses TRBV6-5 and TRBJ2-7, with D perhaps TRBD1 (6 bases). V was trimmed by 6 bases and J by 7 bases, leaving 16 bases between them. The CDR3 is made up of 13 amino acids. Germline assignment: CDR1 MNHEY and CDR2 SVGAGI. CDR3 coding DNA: TGTGCCAGCAGCTCTAACAGGGTGGGTGAGCAGTACTTC. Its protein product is CASSSNRVGEQYF.

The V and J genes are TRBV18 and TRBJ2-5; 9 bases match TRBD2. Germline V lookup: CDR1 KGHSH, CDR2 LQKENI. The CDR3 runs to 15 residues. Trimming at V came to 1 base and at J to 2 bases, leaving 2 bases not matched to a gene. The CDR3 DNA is TGTGCCAGCTCACCACTAGCGGGGGATCAAGAGACCCAGTACTTC. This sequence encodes CASSPLAGDQETQYF.

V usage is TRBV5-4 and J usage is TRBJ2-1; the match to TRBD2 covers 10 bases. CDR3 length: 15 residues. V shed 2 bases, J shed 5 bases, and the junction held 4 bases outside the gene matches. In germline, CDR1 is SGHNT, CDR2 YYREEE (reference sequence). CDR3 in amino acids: CASSLSGGADNEQFF. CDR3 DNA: TGTGCCAGCAGCTTAAGCGGGGGGGCCGACAATGAGCAGTTCTTC.

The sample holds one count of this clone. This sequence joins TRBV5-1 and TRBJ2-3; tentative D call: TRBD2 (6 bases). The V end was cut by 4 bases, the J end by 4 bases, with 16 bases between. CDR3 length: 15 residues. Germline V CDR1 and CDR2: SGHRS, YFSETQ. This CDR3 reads CASSLTGTSSDTQYF. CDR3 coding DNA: TGCGCCAGCAGCCTCACTGGGACTTCCTCAGATACGCAGTATTTT.

CDR3 amino acids: CASSLGHSTDTQYF. CDR3 DNA: TGCGCCAGCAGCTTGGGGCACAGCACAGATACGCAGTATTTT. The chain employs TRBV5-1 and TRBJ2-3; no reliable D call. The CDR3 runs 14 residues. Germline V CDR1 and CDR2: SGHRS, YFSETQ. V was trimmed by 0 bases and J by 0 bases, leaving 5 bases between them.

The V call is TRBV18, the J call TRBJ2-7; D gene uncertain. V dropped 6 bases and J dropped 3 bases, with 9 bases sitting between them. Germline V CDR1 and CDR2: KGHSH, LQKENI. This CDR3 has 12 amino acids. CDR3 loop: CASSPGDYEQYF. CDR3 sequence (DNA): TGTGCCAGCTCGCCAGGTGACTACGAGCAGTACTTC.

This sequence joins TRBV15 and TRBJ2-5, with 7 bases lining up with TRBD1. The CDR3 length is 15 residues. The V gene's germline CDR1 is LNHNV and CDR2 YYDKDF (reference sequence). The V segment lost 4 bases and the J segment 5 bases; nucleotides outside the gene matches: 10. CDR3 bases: TGTGCCACCAGCATCCCCACAGGGGCCGGGGAGACCCAGTACTTC. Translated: CATSIPTGAGETQYF.

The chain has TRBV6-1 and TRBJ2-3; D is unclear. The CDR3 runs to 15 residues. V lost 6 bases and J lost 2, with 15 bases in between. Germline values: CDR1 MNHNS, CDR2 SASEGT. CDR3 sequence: CASSPHSGPTDTQYF. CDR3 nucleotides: TGTGCCAGCAGCCCGCATTCGGGTCCCACAGATACGCAGTATTTT.

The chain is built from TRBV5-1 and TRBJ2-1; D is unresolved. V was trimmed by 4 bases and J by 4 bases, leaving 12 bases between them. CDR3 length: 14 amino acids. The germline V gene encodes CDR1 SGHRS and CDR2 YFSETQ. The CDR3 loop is CASSMDAQYNEQFF. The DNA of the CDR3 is TGCGCCAGCAGCATGGACGCCCAGTACAATGAGCAGTTCTTC. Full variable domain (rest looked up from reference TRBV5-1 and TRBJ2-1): KAGVTQTPRYLIKTRGQQVTLSCSPISGHRSVSWYQQTPGQGLQFLFEYFSETQRNKGNFPGRFSGRQFSNSRSEMNVSTLELGDSALYLCASSMDAQYNEQFFGPGTRLTVL.

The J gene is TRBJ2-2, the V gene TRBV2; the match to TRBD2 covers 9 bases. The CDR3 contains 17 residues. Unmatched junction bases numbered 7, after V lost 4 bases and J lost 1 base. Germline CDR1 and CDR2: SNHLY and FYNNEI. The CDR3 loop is CASSVSSGEMNTGELFF. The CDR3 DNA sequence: TGTGCCAGCAGTGTGTCTAGCGGGGAGATGAACACCGGGGAGCTGTTTTTT.

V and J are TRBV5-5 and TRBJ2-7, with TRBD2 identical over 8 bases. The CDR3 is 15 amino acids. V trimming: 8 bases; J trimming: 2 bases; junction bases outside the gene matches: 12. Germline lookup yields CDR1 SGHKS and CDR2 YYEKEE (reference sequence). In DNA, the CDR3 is TGTGCCAGTCGAGCGGGCGGGGGGTTCCCCTACGAGCAGTACTTC. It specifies CASRAGGGFPYEQYF.

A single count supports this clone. The CDR3 region is CASSPPDRPPAKYGYTF. In DNA form, the CDR3 reads TGCGCCAGCAGCCCCCCTGACAGGCCGCCGGCAAAATATGGCTACACCTTC. The chain recombines TRBV4-1 with TRBJ1-2; maybe TRBD1 (6 bases). The germline V gene encodes CDR1 MGHRA and CDR2 YSYEKL. This CDR3 is built from 17 residues. The V end was cut by 4 bases, the J end by 5 bases, with 23 bases between.

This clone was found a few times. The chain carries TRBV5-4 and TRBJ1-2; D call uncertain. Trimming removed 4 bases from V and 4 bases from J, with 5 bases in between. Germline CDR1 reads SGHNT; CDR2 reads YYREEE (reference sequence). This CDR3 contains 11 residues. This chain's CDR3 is CASSTGYGYTF. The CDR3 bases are TGTGCCAGCAGCACGGGCTATGGCTACACCTTC.

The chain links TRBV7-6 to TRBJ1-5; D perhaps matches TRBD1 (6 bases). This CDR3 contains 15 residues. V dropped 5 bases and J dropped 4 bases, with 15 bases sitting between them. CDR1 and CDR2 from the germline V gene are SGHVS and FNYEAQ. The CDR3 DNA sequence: TGTGCCAGCAGCCCTGGACAGTCCCTAAATCAGCCCCAGCATTTT. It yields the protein CASSPGQSLNQPQHF. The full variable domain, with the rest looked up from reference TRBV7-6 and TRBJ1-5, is GAGVSQSPRYKVTKRGQDVALRCDPISGHVSLYWYRQALGQGPEFLTYFNYEAQQDKSGLPNDRFSAERPEGSISTLTIQRTEQRDSAMYRCASSPGQSLNQPQHFGDGTRLSIL.

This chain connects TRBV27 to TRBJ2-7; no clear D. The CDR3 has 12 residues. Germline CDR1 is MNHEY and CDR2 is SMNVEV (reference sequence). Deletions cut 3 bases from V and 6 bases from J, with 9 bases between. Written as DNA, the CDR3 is TGTGCCAGCAGTTTGACCCTGGGCGAGCAGTACTTC. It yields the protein CASSLTLGEQYF.

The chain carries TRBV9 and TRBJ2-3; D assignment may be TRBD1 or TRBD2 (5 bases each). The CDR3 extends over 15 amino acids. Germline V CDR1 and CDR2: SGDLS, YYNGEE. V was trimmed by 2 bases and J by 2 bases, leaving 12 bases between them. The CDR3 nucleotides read TGTGCCAGCAGCGTCCGGGACGGAATCACAGATACGCAGTATTTT. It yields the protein CASSVRDGITDTQYF.

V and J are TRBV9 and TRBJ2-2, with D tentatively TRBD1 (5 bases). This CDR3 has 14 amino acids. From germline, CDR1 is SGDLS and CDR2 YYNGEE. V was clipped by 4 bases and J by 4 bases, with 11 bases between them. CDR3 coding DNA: TGTGCCAGCAGCCCCTGGGGCTCCACCGGGGAGCTGTTTTTT. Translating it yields CASSPWGSTGELFF.

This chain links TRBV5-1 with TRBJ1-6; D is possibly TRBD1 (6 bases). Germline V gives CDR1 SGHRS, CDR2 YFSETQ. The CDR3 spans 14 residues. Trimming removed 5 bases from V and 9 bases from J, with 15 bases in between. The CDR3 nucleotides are TGCGCCAGCAGTTTAACAGGGTTGGCTTCACCCCTCCACTTT. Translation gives CASSLTGLASPLHF.

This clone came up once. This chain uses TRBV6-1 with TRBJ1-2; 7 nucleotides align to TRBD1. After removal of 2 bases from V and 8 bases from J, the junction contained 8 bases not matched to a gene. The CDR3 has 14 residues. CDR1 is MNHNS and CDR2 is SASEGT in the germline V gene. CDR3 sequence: CASSERQGRGGYTF. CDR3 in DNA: TGTGCCAGCAGTGAAAGACAGGGTCGGGGGGGCTACACCTTC.

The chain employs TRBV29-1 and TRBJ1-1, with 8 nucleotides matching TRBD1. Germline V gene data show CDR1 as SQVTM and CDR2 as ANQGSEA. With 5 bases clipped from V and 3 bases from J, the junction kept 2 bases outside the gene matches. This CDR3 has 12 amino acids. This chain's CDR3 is CSVHRGDTEAFF. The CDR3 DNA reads TGCAGCGTTCACAGGGGGGACACTGAAGCTTTCTTT.

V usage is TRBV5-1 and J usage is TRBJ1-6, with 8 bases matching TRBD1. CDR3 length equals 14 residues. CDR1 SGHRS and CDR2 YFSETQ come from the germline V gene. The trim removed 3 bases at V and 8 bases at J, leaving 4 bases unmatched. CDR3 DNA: TGCGCCAGCAGCTCCAGGGGGCAGGATTCACCCCTCCACTTT. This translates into CASSSRGQDSPLHF.

In nucleotides, the CDR3 is TGTGCCAGCAGCTACCAGCTAAGGACAGGACCCCGGGGGGCCGGGGAGCTGTTTTTT. This codes for CASSYQLRTGPRGAGELFF. This chain connects TRBV7-2 to TRBJ2-2; TRBD1 or TRBD2 may be the D gene (7 bases each). V was pared by 4 bases and J by 6 bases, with 27 bases between. Germline values: CDR1 SGHTA, CDR2 FQGNSA. This CDR3 is built from 19 residues.

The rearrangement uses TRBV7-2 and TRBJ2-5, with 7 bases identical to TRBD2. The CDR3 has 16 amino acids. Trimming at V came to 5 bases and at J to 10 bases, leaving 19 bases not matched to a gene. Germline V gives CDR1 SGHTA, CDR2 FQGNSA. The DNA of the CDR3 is TGTGCCAGCAGCCTCGATTCCGGGGGGAAGGGAGGAAGCCAGTACTTC. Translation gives CASSLDSGGKGGSQYF.

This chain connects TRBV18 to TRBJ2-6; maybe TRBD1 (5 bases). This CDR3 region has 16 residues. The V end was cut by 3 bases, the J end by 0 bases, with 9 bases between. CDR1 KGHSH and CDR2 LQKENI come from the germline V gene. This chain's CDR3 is CASSPDSRSGANVLTF. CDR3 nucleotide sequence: TGTGCCAGCTCACCCGACAGCCGCTCTGGGGCCAACGTCCTGACTTTC.